The present entry profiles one T cell receptor beta chain with its context. Its target is not known. TCRdb passed the reads through MiXCR, listing each CDR3 protein once. Seen here are roughly 800,000 distinct CDR3 sequences, about 27% observed once, and the top ten hold under 15%. The data originate from a study of T cell repertoires in cytomegalovirus infection. Whole-study context: It was recently identified HLA-C-restricted and well-studied HLA-B-restricted CMV epitopes that the study used. Carrying CMV and the relevant HLA type showed in public TCR beta signatures. Findings and caveats of the study: HLA-C-restricted CMV clonotypes gave the most frequent clonotype in two of eight donors. Identification of carriers of CMV plus the relevant HLA was achieved through cumulative public TCR beta family frequency.

The TCR comes from a human donor in good health (CMV status not recorded). Some clones in this sample may be carry-over from other donors' samples. The material sequenced was cultured CD8+ T cells from PBMCs, taken from culture after CMV antigen stimulation.

CDR3 sequence: CASSLAGSTVTEAFF. The CDR3 DNA reads as TGTGCCAGCAGCTTAGCTGGGAGTACGGTCACTGAAGCTTTCTTT. The rearrangement joins TRBV7-8 to TRBJ1-1; D is unresolved. The germline V gene encodes CDR1 SGHVS and CDR2 FQNEAQ. V lost 0 bases and J 4 bases, leaving 12 bases between the germline ends. This CDR3 has 15 residues. Variable domain in full (rest from reference TRBV7-8 and TRBJ1-1): GAGVSQSPRYKVAKRGQDVALRCDPISGHVSLFWYQQALGQGPEFLTYFQNEAQLDKSGLPSDRFFAERPEGSVSTLKIQRTQQEDSAVYLCASSLAGSTVTEAFFGQGTRLTVV.